What follows describes a single TCR beta chain. The data were obtained in a study of blood T cell repertoires in COVID-19. From germline, CDR1 is GTSNPN and CDR2 SVGIG (reference sequence). This CDR3 contains 13 residues. Trimming stripped 4 bases from V and 0 bases from J, with 10 bases between. Per the authors' pipeline: Estimates of nucleated cell counts were drawn from the amplification of reference gene primers. The method was immunoSEQ multiplex PCR; TCRdb's version includes in-frame clones alone and lacks a portion of them. The DNA gave D and trimming, while V, J and clone size come from that table. The data show approximately 210,000 clones, with just over 85% seen just once and approximately 1.5% held by the top ten.

Sequencing was carried out using peripheral blood. J is TRBJ2-7 and V is TRBV30; D is perhaps TRBD1 (5 bases). This clonotype was obtained from a man younger than 30 with active or convalescent COVID-19. The CDR3: CAWKGYSSYEQYF. CDR3 DNA: TGTGCCTGGAAGGGGTACAGCTCCTACGAGCAGTACTTC.